Listed here are 22 T cell receptor beta chains from one sample, sequenced in a study of T cells in Graves' hyperthyroidism and ophthalmopathy. Researchers amplified the TCR beta CDR3 regions from RNA transcripts. With the HTBI primer set, the TCR CDR3 went through a first round of RT-PCR. TCRdb re-called the multiplex PCR reads through MiXCR, storing one row per CDR3 protein. The table lists about 640,000 distinct CDR3 sequences, about 14% of them singletons. The sequenced material came from blood. These receptors all come from a woman aged 45-65 years with Graves' ophthalmopathy.

This clonotype appeared many times. The chain is built from TRBV20-1 and TRBJ2-1, with TRBD1 as a possible D gene (5 bases). The CDR3 is 15 amino acids. V shed 0 bases and J shed 3 bases, with 12 bases lying between them. Germline CDR1 DFQATT, CDR2 SNEGSKA (reference sequence). The CDR3 DNA reads TGCAGTGCTAGAGATCAGGCAGGGTTCTACAATGAGCAGTTCTTC. It codes for CSARDQAGFYNEQFF.

The rearrangement links TRBV24-1 to TRBJ2-5; TRBD1 agrees at 12 bases. CDR1 KGHDR and CDR2 SFDVKD come from the germline V gene. The CDR3 is made up of 15 amino acids. J lost 5 bases, V lost 4 bases, and 4 bases had no gene match. CDR3 residues: CATSDPGTGGETQYF. The CDR3 coding sequence is TGTGCCACCAGTGACCCCGGGACAGGGGGCGAGACCCAGTACTTC.

This clonotype came up many times. The V call is TRBV28, the J call TRBJ2-7, with a weak D call TRBD2 (5 bases). The V end was cut by 1 base, the J end by 6 bases, with 10 bases between. The V gene's germline CDR1 is MDHEN and CDR2 SYDVKM. The CDR3 runs to 13 residues. The CDR3 DNA follows: TGTGCCAGCAGTTTATCCGGGAAGGGCGAGCAGTACTTC. Translated: CASSLSGKGEQYF.

This clonotype has just a few counts. The chain employs TRBV4-1 and TRBJ1-1; D gene unclear. Germline CDR1 is MGHRA and CDR2 is YSYEKL. The V and J ends lost 1 base and 3 bases respectively, with 12 bases between them. CDR3 size: 15 residues. The CDR3 region is CASSQVSARYTEAFF. CDR3 nucleotides: TGCGCCAGCAGCCAAGTTTCAGCCAGATACACTGAAGCTTTCTTT.

The J gene is TRBJ2-1, the V gene TRBV6-1; D might be TRBD1 (6 bases). Trimming took off 5 bases at V and 6 bases at J, with 17 bases between the two ends. The germline gives CDR1 MNHNS, CDR2 SASEGT. The CDR3 has 15 amino acids. CDR3 protein: CASSTTGQAPNEQFF. The CDR3 DNA sequence: TGTGCCAGCAGTACCACGGGACAAGCCCCCAATGAGCAGTTCTTC.

This clonotype has a count of ten or more. Its ends do not fully match the called genes, so a read error is possible. CDR3 residues: CASSLTPSGRTDF. Written as DNA, the CDR3 is TGTGCCAGCAGCCTAACCCCGAGCGGGAGAACGGACTTC. The chain employs TRBV28 and TRBJ2-5, with 8 bases that match TRBD2. The CDR3 is made up of 13 amino acids. Germline V CDR1 and CDR2: MDHEN, SYDVKM.

The chain is built from TRBV28 and TRBJ2-5; 8 nucleotides line up with TRBD1. The CDR3 runs 13 residues. The V gene's germline CDR1 is MDHEN and CDR2 SYDVKM. V lost 5 bases to trimming and J lost 4 bases; unmatched junction nucleotides: 3. Written as DNA, the CDR3 is TGTGCCAGCAGTCGGACAGGGCGAGAGACCCAGTACTTC. It is translated as CASSRTGRETQYF.

At least ten counts were recorded for this clonotype. The gene calls are TRBV28 and TRBJ1-1; D not certain. V lost 6 bases, J lost 3 bases, and 11 bases lay in between. This CDR3 comprises 13 residues. From germline, CDR1 is MDHEN and CDR2 SYDVKM. This chain's CDR3 is CASSPHQDTEAFF. The DNA for the CDR3 is TGTGCCAGCAGCCCCCACCAAGACACTGAAGCTTTCTTT.

This clonotype was found many times. This chain links TRBV24-1 with TRBJ2-2, with a tentative D call TRBD1 (6 bases). V lost 4 bases and J 5 bases, leaving 10 bases between the germline ends. This CDR3 spans 14 amino acids. Germline assignment: CDR1 KGHDR and CDR2 SFDVKD. The chain's CDR3 is CATSDYGTTGELFF. The CDR3 DNA sequence: TGTGCCACCAGTGACTACGGGACAACCGGGGAGCTGTTTTTT.

This clonotype was detected only a few times. The CDR3: CASSFGDRGLSGELFF. The CDR3 region has the DNA TGTGCCAGCAGTTTCGGGGACAGGGGGCTGTCCGGGGAGCTGTTTTTT. This chain uses TRBV28 with TRBJ2-2; 12 nucleotides match TRBD1. The CDR3 consists of 16 residues. Trimming removed 3 bases from V and 6 bases from J; junction bases left unmatched: 5. The V gene's germline CDR1 is MDHEN and CDR2 SYDVKM.

The J gene is TRBJ2-7, the V gene TRBV4-3, with 11 bases matching TRBD2. The CDR3 length is 19 residues. The V gene end was trimmed by 0 bases and the J gene end by 1 base; junction bases not matched to a gene: 11. CDR1 LGHNA and CDR2 YSLEER come from the germline V gene. This chain's CDR3 is CASSQDSFETSGTSYEQYF. DNA for the CDR3: TGCGCCAGCAGCCAAGATAGTTTCGAGACTAGCGGGACTTCCTACGAGCAGTACTTC.

The chain uses TRBV9 and TRBJ1-2; tentative D call: TRBD1 (5 bases). Trimming removed 5 bases from V and 2 bases from J, with 10 bases in between. CDR3 size: 13 residues. Germline V gives CDR1 SGDLS, CDR2 YYNGEE. The DNA of the CDR3 is TGTGCCAGCAGGGCCGGGGGGAACTATGGCTACACCTTC. Translation: CASRAGGNYGYTF.

This clonotype was counted between two and nine times. CDR3 sequence: CASSEISGTGNSPLHF. CDR3 nucleotides: TGTGCCAGCAGTGAGATTTCCGGGACAGGGAATTCACCCCTCCACTTT. The V gene is TRBV6-1, the J gene TRBJ1-6, with TRBD1 identical over 9 bases. Germline CDR1 reads MNHNS; CDR2 reads SASEGT. Trimming removed 3 bases from V and 7 bases from J; junction bases left unmatched: 7. The CDR3 is made up of 16 amino acids.

The rearrangement joins TRBV7-3 to TRBJ2-2, with TRBD1 matching over 7 bases. Looked up from germline, CDR1 is SGHTA and CDR2 is FQGTGA. V gave up 10 bases and J gave up 7 bases; unmatched junction bases: 9. The CDR3 runs 13 residues. CDR3 in DNA: TGTGCCACCCGGGACAGCAGGCACGGGGAGCTGTTTTTT. Amino acid sequence: CATRDSRHGELFF.

This clonotype occurred a few times. This rearrangement joins TRBV12-3 or TRBV12-4 to TRBJ2-2; 8 bases are a match to TRBD2. The CDR3 consists of 15 residues. J was trimmed by 5 bases and V by 6 bases; bases with no gene match: 8. The DNA of the CDR3 is TGTGCCAGCAGACCGGGACTAGTTGGTACCGGGGAGCTGTTTTTT. It specifies CASRPGLVGTGELFF.

This clonotype showed up many times. The chain employs TRBV20-1 and TRBJ2-3; 7 nucleotides line up with TRBD2. CDR3 length equals 15 residues. V trimming: 0 bases; J trimming: 0 bases; junction bases outside the gene matches: 3. From germline, CDR1 is DFQATT and CDR2 SNEGSKA (reference sequence). The CDR3, as DNA: TGCAGTGCTAGAGAACTAGCGACTAGCACAGATACGCAGTATTTT. Translation gives CSARELATSTDTQYF.

This clonotype was counted many times. CDR3 coding DNA: TGCGCCAGCAGCCAAGACGGGACATTCGAAAAACTGTTTTTT. It specifies CASSQDGTFEKLFF. The J gene is TRBJ1-4, the V gene TRBV4-1, with D possibly being TRBD1 (6 bases). Germline V CDR1 and CDR2: MGHRA, YSYEKL. The CDR3 covers 14 residues. Trimming left V 0 bases short and J 8 bases short, with 10 bases between.

This clonotype occurred a few times. The chain recombines TRBV15 with TRBJ1-2, with 8 bases that match TRBD1. The V and J ends lost 3 bases and 4 bases, in that order; junction bases with no gene match: 13. Looked up from germline, CDR1 is LNHNV and CDR2 is YYDKDF (reference sequence). This CDR3 is 17 amino acids long. The CDR3, as DNA: TGTGCCACCAGCAGTAAGGGGAGGACAGGGCTTGTCTATGGCTACACCTTC. Protein: CATSSKGRTGLVYGYTF.

This clonotype has at least ten counts. V usage is TRBV20-1 and J usage is TRBJ2-7, with 11 bases aligning to TRBD2. The CDR3 totals 15 residues. The V segment lost 5 bases and the J segment 0 bases; nucleotides outside the gene matches: 6. Germline-derived CDR1 and CDR2 are DFQATT and SNEGSKA (reference sequence). The CDR3 region is CSALLGLAASYEQYF. Written as DNA, the CDR3 is TGCAGTGCTCTCCTGGGACTAGCGGCCTCCTACGAGCAGTACTTC.

Only a few counts were recorded for this clonotype. This sequence joins TRBV29-1 and TRBJ2-1, with D possibly matching TRBD1 (7 bases). CDR1 is SQVTM and CDR2 is ANQGSEA in the germline V gene. The V gene lost 5 bases and the J gene lost 7 bases, with 12 bases spanning the gap. This CDR3 has 12 residues. CDR3 in amino acids: CSVPAGGNEQFF. For the CDR3, the DNA is TGCAGCGTTCCCGCAGGGGGGAATGAGCAGTTCTTC.

This clonotype was counted ten times or more. The chain employs TRBV7-3 and TRBJ2-3; D uncertain. This CDR3 spans 14 amino acids. In germline, CDR1 is SGHTA, CDR2 FQGTGA. V was shortened by 6 bases and J by 2 bases, with 12 bases between the two germline ends. CDR3 DNA sequence: TGTGCCAGCAGTCCAGACCGGACCACAGATACGCAGTATTTT. Its protein product is CASSPDRTTDTQYF.

This clonotype was found many times. DNA for the CDR3: TGCAGTGCTAGAAGGTCGGGAGGGCCAGGGGATACGCAGTATTTT. This translates into CSARRSGGPGDTQYF. The chain has TRBV20-1 and TRBJ2-3, with 8 positions matching TRBD2. The CDR3 loop spans 15 amino acids. From germline, CDR1 is DFQATT and CDR2 SNEGSKA (reference sequence). The J segment lost 6 bases and the V segment lost 2 bases, leaving 10 bases of the junction unmatched.